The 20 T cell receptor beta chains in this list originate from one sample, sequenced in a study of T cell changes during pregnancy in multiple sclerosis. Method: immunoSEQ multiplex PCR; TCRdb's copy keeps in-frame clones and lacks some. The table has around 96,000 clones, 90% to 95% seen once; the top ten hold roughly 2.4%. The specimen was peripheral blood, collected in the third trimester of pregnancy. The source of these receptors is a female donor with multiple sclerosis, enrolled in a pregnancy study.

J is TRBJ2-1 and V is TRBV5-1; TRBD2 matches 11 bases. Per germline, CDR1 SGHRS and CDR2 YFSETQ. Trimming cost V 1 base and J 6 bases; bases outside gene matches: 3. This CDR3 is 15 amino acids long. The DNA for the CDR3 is TGCGCCAGCAGCTTGACTAGCGGGAGTGGCAATGAGCAGTTCTTC. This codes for CASSLTSGSGNEQFF.

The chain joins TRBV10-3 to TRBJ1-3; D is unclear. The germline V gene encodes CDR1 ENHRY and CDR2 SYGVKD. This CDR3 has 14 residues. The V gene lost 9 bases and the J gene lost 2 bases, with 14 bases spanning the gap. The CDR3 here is CAITEGSTGNTIYF. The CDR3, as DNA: TGTGCCATTACGGAGGGAAGCACTGGAAACACCATATATTTT.

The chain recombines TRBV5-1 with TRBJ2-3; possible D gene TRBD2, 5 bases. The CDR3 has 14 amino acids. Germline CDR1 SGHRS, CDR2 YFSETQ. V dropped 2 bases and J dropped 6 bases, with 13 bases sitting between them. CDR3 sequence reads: CASSLVGDGDTQYF. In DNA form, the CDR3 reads TGCGCCAGCAGCTTAGTGGGAGATGGCGATACGCAGTATTTT.

This CDR3 is CASSPGLAGHTYEQYF. The DNA of the CDR3 is TGCGCCAGCAGTCCCGGACTAGCGGGGCACACCTACGAGCAGTACTTC. This chain links TRBV5-1 with TRBJ2-7; TRBD2 agrees at 12 bases. Germline V gene data show CDR1 as SGHRS and CDR2 as YFSETQ. This CDR3 has 16 amino acids. Unmatched junction bases numbered 8, after V lost 5 bases and J lost 2 bases.

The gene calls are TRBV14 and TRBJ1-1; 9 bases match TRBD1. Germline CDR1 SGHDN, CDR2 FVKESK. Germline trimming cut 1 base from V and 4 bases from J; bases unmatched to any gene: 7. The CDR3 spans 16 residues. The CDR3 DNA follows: TGTGCCAGCAGCCAAGGGCACACAGGGGGCCGCACTGAAGCTTTCTTT. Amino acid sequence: CASSQGHTGGRTEAFF.

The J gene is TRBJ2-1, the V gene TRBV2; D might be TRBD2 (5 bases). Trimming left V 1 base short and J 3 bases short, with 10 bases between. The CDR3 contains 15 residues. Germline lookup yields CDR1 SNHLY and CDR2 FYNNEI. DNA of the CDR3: TGTGCCAGCAGTGAAGTAAGCGGAGACTACAATGAGCAGTTCTTC. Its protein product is CASSEVSGDYNEQFF.

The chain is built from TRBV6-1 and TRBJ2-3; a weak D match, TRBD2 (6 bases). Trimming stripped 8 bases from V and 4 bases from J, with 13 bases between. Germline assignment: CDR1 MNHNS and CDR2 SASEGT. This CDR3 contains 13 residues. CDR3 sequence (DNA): TGTGCCAGCGGCGGGGTACGCTCAGATACGCAGTATTTT. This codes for CASGGVRSDTQYF.

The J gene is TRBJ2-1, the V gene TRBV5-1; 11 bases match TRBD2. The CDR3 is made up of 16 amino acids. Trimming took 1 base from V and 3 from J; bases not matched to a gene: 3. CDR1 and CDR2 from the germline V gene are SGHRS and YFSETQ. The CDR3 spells CASSLSGLADYNEQFF. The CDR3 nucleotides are TGCGCCAGCAGCTTGTCGGGACTAGCGGACTACAATGAGCAGTTCTTC.

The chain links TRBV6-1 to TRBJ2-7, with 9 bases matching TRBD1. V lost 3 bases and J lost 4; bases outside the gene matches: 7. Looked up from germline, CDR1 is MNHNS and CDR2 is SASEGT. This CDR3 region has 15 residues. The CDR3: CASSEGQGGGYEQYF. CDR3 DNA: TGTGCCAGCAGTGAGGGACAGGGCGGGGGATACGAGCAGTACTTC.

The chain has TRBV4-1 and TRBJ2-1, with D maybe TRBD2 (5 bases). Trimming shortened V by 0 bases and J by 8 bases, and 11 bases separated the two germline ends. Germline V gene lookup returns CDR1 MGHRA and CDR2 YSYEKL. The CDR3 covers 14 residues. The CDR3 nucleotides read TGCGCCAGCAGCCAAGAAACCTCGGGGTATGAGCAGTTCTTC. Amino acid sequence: CASSQETSGYEQFF.

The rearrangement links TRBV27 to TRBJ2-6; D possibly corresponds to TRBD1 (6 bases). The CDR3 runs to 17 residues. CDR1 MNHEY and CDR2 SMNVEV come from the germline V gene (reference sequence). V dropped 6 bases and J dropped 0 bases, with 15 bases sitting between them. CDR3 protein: CASSSWTEVSGANVLTF. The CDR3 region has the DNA TGTGCCAGCAGCAGCTGGACAGAAGTCTCTGGGGCCAACGTCCTGACTTTC.

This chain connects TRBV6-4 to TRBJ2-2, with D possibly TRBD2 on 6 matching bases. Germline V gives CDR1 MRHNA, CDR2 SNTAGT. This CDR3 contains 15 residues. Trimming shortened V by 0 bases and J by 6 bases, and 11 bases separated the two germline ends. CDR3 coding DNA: TGTGCCAGCAGTGACTCGGCGGGAAGCGCCGGGGAGCTGTTTTTT. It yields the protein CASSDSAGSAGELFF.

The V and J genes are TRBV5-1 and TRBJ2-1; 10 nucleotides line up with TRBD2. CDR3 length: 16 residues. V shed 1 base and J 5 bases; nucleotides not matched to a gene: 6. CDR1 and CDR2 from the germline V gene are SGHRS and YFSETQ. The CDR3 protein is CASSLQSSGSHNEQFF. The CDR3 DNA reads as TGCGCCAGCAGCTTGCAATCTAGCGGGAGCCACAATGAGCAGTTCTTC. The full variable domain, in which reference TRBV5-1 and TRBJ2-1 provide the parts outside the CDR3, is KAGVTQTPRYLIKTRGQQVTLSCSPISGHRSVSWYQQTPGQGLQFLFEYFSETQRNKGNFPGRFSGRQFSNSRSEMNVSTLELGDSALYLCASSLQSSGSHNEQFFGPGTRLTVL.

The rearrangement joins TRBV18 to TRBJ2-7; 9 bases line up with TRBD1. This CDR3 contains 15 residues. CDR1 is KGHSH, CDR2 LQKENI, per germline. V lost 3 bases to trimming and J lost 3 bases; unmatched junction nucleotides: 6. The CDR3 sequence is CASSPGTGIIYEQYF. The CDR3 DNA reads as TGTGCCAGCTCACCTGGGACAGGGATTATCTACGAGCAGTACTTC.

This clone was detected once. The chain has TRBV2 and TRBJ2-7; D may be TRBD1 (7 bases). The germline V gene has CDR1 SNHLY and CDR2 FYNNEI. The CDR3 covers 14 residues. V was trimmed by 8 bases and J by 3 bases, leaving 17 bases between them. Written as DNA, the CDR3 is TGTGCCAGCGGACTAACAGGGGCCCTCTACGAGCAGTACTTC. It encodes CASGLTGALYEQYF.

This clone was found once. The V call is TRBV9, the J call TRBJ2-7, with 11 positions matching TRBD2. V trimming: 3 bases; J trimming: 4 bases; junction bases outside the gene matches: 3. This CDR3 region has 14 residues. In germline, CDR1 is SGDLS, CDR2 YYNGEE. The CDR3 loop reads CASSETSGTYEQYF. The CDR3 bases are TGTGCCAGCAGCGAGACTAGCGGGACATACGAGCAGTACTTC.

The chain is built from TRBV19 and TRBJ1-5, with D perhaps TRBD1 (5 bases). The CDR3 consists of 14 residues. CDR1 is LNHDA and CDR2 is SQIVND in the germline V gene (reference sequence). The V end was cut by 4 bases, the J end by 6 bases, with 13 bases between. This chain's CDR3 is CASSTLGGGQPQHF. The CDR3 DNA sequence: TGTGCCAGTAGTACCCTCGGGGGGGGTCAGCCCCAGCATTTT.

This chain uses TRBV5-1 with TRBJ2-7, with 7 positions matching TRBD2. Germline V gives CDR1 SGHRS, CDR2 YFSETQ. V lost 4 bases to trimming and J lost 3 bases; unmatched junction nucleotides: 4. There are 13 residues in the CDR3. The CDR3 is CASSPAGVYEQYF. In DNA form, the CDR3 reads TGCGCCAGCAGCCCGGCGGGAGTCTACGAGCAGTACTTC.

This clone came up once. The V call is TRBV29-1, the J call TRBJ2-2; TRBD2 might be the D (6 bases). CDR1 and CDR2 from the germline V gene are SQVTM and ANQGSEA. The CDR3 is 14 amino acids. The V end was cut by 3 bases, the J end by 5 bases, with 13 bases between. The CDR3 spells CSVDGGYQTGELFF. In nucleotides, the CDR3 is TGCAGCGTTGATGGGGGGTATCAGACCGGGGAGCTGTTTTTT.

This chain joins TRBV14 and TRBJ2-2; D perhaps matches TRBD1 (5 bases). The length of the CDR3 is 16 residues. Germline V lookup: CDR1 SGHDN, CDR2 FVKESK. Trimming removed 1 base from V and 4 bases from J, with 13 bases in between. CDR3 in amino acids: CASSQAVGPGTGELFF. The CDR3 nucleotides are TGTGCCAGCAGCCAAGCAGTGGGGCCCGGCACCGGGGAGCTGTTTTTT.